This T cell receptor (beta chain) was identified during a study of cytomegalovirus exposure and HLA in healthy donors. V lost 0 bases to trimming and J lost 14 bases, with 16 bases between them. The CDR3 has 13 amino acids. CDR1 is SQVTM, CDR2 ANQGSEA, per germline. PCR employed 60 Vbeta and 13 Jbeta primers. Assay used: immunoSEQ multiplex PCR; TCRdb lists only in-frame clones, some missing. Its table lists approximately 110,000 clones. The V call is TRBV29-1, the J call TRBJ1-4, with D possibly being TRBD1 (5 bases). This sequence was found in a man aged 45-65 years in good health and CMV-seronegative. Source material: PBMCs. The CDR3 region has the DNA TGCAGCGTTGAAGAGACGGGGGGTCTAAGGCTGTTTTTT. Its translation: CSVEETGGLRLFF.